Shown below are 29 T cell receptor beta chains from a single sample sequenced in a study of T cells in Graves' hyperthyroidism and ophthalmopathy. RNA transcripts were the template for amplifying TCR beta CDR3 regions. Using the HTBI primer set, a first-round RT-PCR was run on the TCR CDR3. TCRdb used MiXCR to reprocess the multiplex PCR reads, holding one entry per CDR3 protein. This sample yields more than 55,000 distinct CDR3 sequences, of which under 70% are seen a single time; more than 3% belongs to the top ten. Source material: blood. The receptors come from a woman in her sixties or seventies with Graves' ophthalmopathy.

This clonotype was seen a few times. The rearrangement joins TRBV18 to TRBJ1-5; no firm D call. Germline assignment: CDR1 KGHSH and CDR2 LQKENI. The length of the CDR3 is 16 residues. Trimming removed 3 bases at V and 0 bases at J, with 12 bases between. CDR3 nucleotide sequence: TGTGCCAGCTCACCCACGGAGTTTCCTAGCAATCAGCCCCAGCATTTT. Translating it yields CASSPTEFPSNQPQHF.

This clonotype was recorded only once. One junction end disagrees with the germline gene, perhaps due to a read error. This chain connects TRBV15 to TRBJ2-7; maybe TRBD2 (7 bases). The CDR3 contains 17 residues. Germline CDR1 and CDR2: LNHNV and YYDKDF (reference sequence). This CDR3 reads CAASSLTSGGLRGEQYF. CDR3 nucleotides: TGTGCCGCCAGCAGCCTTACGTCCGGGGGGCTAAGAGGCGAGCAGTACTTC.

This clonotype has a handful of counts. The V and J genes are TRBV7-3 and TRBJ2-1; 9 bases line up with TRBD2. This CDR3 comprises 16 residues. Germline-derived CDR1 and CDR2 are SGHTA and FQGTGA. Losses at the gene ends were 5 bases for V and 6 bases for J; bases not matched to a gene: 11. For the CDR3, the DNA is TGTGCCAGCAGCCCCGGACGGGCTAGCGGGGTCAATGAGCAGTTCTTC. It is translated as CASSPGRASGVNEQFF. The full variable domain, in which reference TRBV7-3 and TRBJ2-1 provide the parts outside the CDR3, is GAGVSQTPSNKVTEKGKYVELRCDPISGHTALYWYRQSLGQGPEFLIYFQGTGAADDSGLPNDRFFAVRPEGSVSTLKIQRTERGDSAVYLCASSPGRASGVNEQFFGPGTRLTVL.

In nucleotides, the CDR3 is TGTGCCATCAGTGCTCCCCTGGGGGGAGACACTGAAGCTTTCTTT. Translated: CAISAPLGGDTEAFF. V usage is TRBV10-3 and J usage is TRBJ1-1, with D possibly TRBD1 on 5 matching bases. V dropped 4 bases and J dropped 3 bases, with 15 bases sitting between them. The length of the CDR3 is 15 residues. Germline CDR1 and CDR2: ENHRY and SYGVKD.

The V and J genes are TRBV12-3 or TRBV12-4 and TRBJ2-7, with D unclear. V was cut by 8 bases and J by 5 bases, with 13 bases left in between. This CDR3 comprises 12 residues. The CDR3 protein is CASGGQRDEQYF. The CDR3 DNA follows: TGTGCCAGCGGCGGTCAAAGGGACGAGCAGTACTTC.

Many counts were recorded for this clonotype. The chain uses TRBV3-1 and TRBJ2-1, with TRBD2 as a possible D gene (5 bases). Trimming stripped 1 base from V and 13 bases from J, with 11 bases between. This CDR3 contains 12 residues. The V gene's germline CDR1 is LGHDT and CDR2 YNNKEL (reference sequence). The DNA of the CDR3 is TGTGCCAGCAGCCAAGCGGACTCAGGCCAGTTCTTC. This codes for CASSQADSGQFF.

Points on this clonotype: At one end the junction does not follow the germline gene, possibly because of a read error. The chain uses TRBV7-3 and TRBJ2-5, with D possibly being TRBD2 (7 bases). Per the germline V gene, CDR1 is SGHTA and CDR2 is FQGTGA. The CDR3 sequence is 15 residues long. The CDR3, as DNA: TGTGTCAGCAGCTTAGGGGGGGGGGTGAGAGAGACCCAGTACTTC. Its protein is CVSSLGGGVRETQYF.

Note on this clonotype: This may be a read error, as it is one base from a much larger clone. The chain carries TRBV9 and TRBJ2-1, with 8 bases lining up with TRBD1. Trimming cost V 5 bases and J 10 bases; bases outside gene matches: 17. This CDR3 contains 16 residues. Germline V gives CDR1 SGDLS, CDR2 YYNGEE. The CDR3 here is CASRPSRDRLLYEQFF. DNA of the CDR3: TGTGCCAGCAGGCCCAGCCGGGACAGGCTACTCTACGAGCAGTTCTTC.

This clonotype is medium-sized (0.01 to 0.1%) by share. CDR3: CSVPGLVYEQYF. The CDR3 DNA sequence: TGCAGTGTCCCGGGACTAGTCTACGAGCAGTACTTC. The chain has TRBV20-1 and TRBJ2-7; 8 bases agree with TRBD2. The CDR3 has 12 residues. From germline, CDR1 is DFQATT and CDR2 SNEGSKA (reference sequence). Unmatched junction bases numbered 5, after V lost 7 bases and J lost 3 bases.

This rearrangement joins TRBV28 to TRBJ1-1, with 9 bases that match TRBD1. Germline-derived CDR1 and CDR2 are MDHEN and SYDVKM. The CDR3 extends over 12 amino acids. V shed 8 bases, J shed 6 bases, and the junction held 4 bases outside the gene matches. The CDR3 DNA reads TGTGCCAGCCTTGGGGACAGGGCTGAAGCTTTCTTT. Translating gives CASLGDRAEAFF. Together with reference TRBV28 and TRBJ1-1, the CDR3 gives the full variable domain: DVKVTQSSRYLVKRTGEKVFLECVQDMDHENMFWYRQDPGLGLRLIYFSYDVKMKEKGDIPEGYSVSREKKERFSLILESASTNQTSMYLCASLGDRAEAFFGQGTRLTVV.

This sequence joins TRBV12-3 or TRBV12-4 and TRBJ2-7; 8 bases match TRBD1. Unmatched junction bases numbered 17, after V lost 10 bases and J lost 3 bases. CDR3 length equals 16 residues. The CDR3 is CANSQAVTGADYEQYF. Written as DNA, the CDR3 is TGTGCCAACAGCCAGGCCGTGACAGGGGCAGACTACGAGCAGTACTTC.

The genes are TRBV7-9 and TRBJ2-3; 8 nucleotides line up with TRBD2. There are 17 residues in the CDR3. Germline trimming cut 3 bases from V and 8 bases from J; bases unmatched to any gene: 16. Germline-derived CDR1 and CDR2 are SEHNR and FQNEAQ (reference sequence). CDR3 nucleotides: TGTGCCAGCAGCTTCCTCCCTAGCGGGTCTAGCGCAGGTACGCAGTATTTT. This codes for CASSFLPSGSSAGTQYF.

This clonotype was seen at least ten times. This rearrangement joins TRBV6-2 or TRBV6-3 to TRBJ2-5; tentatively, D is TRBD2 (5 bases). Germline lookup yields CDR1 MNHEY and CDR2 SVGEGT. Trimming cost V 3 bases and J 0 bases, with 8 bases left between them. The CDR3 runs to 14 residues. Here the CDR3 DNA reads TGTGCCAGCAGTTATAGGAGGTACCAAGAGACCCAGTACTTC. Its protein product is CASSYRRYQETQYF.

This chain joins TRBV6-5 and TRBJ1-2; maybe TRBD1 (5 bases). This CDR3 spans 15 amino acids. Germline CDR1 reads MNHEY; CDR2 reads SVGAGI. V was cut by 0 bases and J by 8 bases, with 16 bases left in between. The CDR3 spells CASSYSVTEIRGYTF. The CDR3 DNA reads TGTGCCAGCAGTTACTCAGTGACAGAAATCCGCGGCTACACCTTC.

Notes on this clonotype: A junction end diverges from the germline sequence, so it may reflect a read error. V is TRBV14 and J is TRBJ2-7, with 11 positions matching TRBD1. The CDR3 has 15 residues. Germline CDR1 is SGHDN and CDR2 is FVKESK. The CDR3 DNA reads as TGTCCAGCAGCCAGACCGGGACAGGGGGATTACGAACAGTACTTC. It yields the protein CPAARPGQGDYEQYF.

The chain joins TRBV20-1 to TRBJ1-1; possibly TRBD1 for D (6 bases). The V and J ends lost 6 bases and 4 bases respectively, with 21 bases between them. CDR1 is DFQATT, CDR2 SNEGSKA, per germline (reference sequence). The CDR3 has 15 residues. Here the CDR3 reads CSAPTSGGHSTEAFF. Here the CDR3 DNA reads TGCAGTGCGCCGACTAGCGGGGGGCATAGCACTGAAGCTTTCTTT.

This clonotype has at least ten counts. J is TRBJ2-1 and V is TRBV5-1, with D unclear. The germline V and J ends were trimmed by 0 bases and 3 bases, with 13 bases remaining between them. Germline values: CDR1 SGHRS, CDR2 YFSETQ. This CDR3 comprises 16 residues. CDR3 protein: CASSLEVGSGYNEQFF. CDR3 nucleotides: TGCGCCAGCAGCTTGGAGGTGGGGTCGGGCTACAATGAGCAGTTCTTC. The full variable domain, in which reference TRBV5-1 and TRBJ2-1 provide the parts outside the CDR3, is KAGVTQTPRYLIKTRGQQVTLSCSPISGHRSVSWYQQTPGQGLQFLFEYFSETQRNKGNFPGRFSGRQFSNSRSEMNVSTLELGDSALYLCASSLEVGSGYNEQFFGPGTRLTVL.

This clonotype was seen at least ten times. The V gene is TRBV5-1, the J gene TRBJ1-3, with D possibly being TRBD1 (5 bases). CDR1 is SGHRS, CDR2 YFSETQ, per germline. The V and J ends lost 1 base and 0 bases respectively, with 11 bases between them. There are 16 residues in the CDR3. The CDR3 DNA reads TGCGCCAGCAGCTTGATGACTGGGGGCTCTGGAAACACCATATATTTT. Protein sequence: CASSLMTGGSGNTIYF.

This clonotype was seen ten or more times. The V call is TRBV5-1, the J call TRBJ2-1; 12 nucleotides line up with TRBD2. J lost 8 bases, V lost 6 bases, and 9 bases had no gene match. This CDR3 comprises 15 residues. Germline V gene data show CDR1 as SGHRS and CDR2 as YFSETQ. The CDR3 loop reads CASTRTSGNIYEQFF. DNA of the CDR3: TGCGCCAGCACGCGGACTAGCGGGAATATATATGAGCAGTTCTTC.

The chain is built from TRBV19 and TRBJ1-6; D gene ambiguous. The length of the CDR3 is 12 residues. V lost 3 bases to trimming and J lost 7 bases, with 4 bases between them. The germline V gene has CDR1 LNHDA and CDR2 SQIVND (reference sequence). CDR3 residues: CASSMWNSPLHF. The CDR3 DNA follows: TGTGCCAGTAGTATGTGGAATTCACCCCTCCACTTT.

The chain employs TRBV7-3 and TRBJ2-1; D perhaps matches TRBD2 (7 bases). V was clipped by 5 bases and J by 5 bases, with 16 bases between them. Germline assignment: CDR1 SGHTA and CDR2 FQGTGA. The CDR3 runs 15 residues. This CDR3 is CASSQGREGHNEQFF. CDR3 DNA sequence: TGTGCCAGCAGCCAGGGGAGGGAGGGGCACAATGAGCAGTTCTTC.

V gene TRBV20-1 combines with J gene TRBJ2-7; TRBD1 aligns across 12 bases. The CDR3 is 16 residues long. After removal of 0 bases from V and 5 bases from J, the junction contained 8 bases not matched to a gene. Looked up from germline, CDR1 is DFQATT and CDR2 is SNEGSKA (reference sequence). CDR3 region: CSARDPRGTGGNEQYF. The CDR3 DNA is TGCAGTGCTAGAGATCCTCGAGGGACAGGGGGCAACGAGCAGTACTTC.

This clonotype is medium-sized within its sample. The genes are TRBV20-1 and TRBJ1-2, with D unresolved. Germline loops: CDR1 DFQATT, CDR2 SNEGSKA (reference sequence). V gave up 0 bases and J gave up 4 bases, with 9 bases separating them. CDR3 size: 13 residues. The CDR3 DNA reads as TGCAGTGCTAGAGACGTCCAGACCTATGGCTACACCTTC. It yields the protein CSARDVQTYGYTF.

This clonotype was observed many times. The J gene is TRBJ1-2, the V gene TRBV19, with a possible D match to TRBD1 (5 bases). The length of the CDR3 is 13 residues. CDR1 is LNHDA, CDR2 SQIVND, per germline (reference sequence). V was pared by 5 bases and J by 4 bases, with 11 bases between. The CDR3 here is CASSPAGTYGYTF. The CDR3 DNA sequence: TGTGCCAGTAGTCCCGCAGGGACCTATGGCTACACCTTC.

The gene calls are TRBV24-1 and TRBJ2-7, with D possibly matching TRBD1 (6 bases). The CDR3 covers 14 residues. The V end was cut by 3 bases, the J end by 3 bases, with 11 bases between. The germline gives CDR1 KGHDR, CDR2 SFDVKD. CDR3 nucleotides: TGTGCCACCAGTGATAGTGGGACAAACTACGAGCAGTACTTC. Protein: CATSDSGTNYEQYF.

This clonotype was observed many times. The chain joins TRBV5-6 to TRBJ2-5; D is ambiguous. Germline V gene sequence: CDR1 SGHDT, CDR2 YYEEEE. The V end lost 0 bases, the J end lost 6 bases, and 9 bases lay between the germline ends. The CDR3 consists of 13 residues. The CDR3 is CASSLDSIQTQYF. Here the CDR3 DNA reads TGTGCCAGCAGCTTGGATAGCATACAGACCCAGTACTTC.

The CDR3 nucleotides are TGCGCCAGCAGCTTGGGACTGAGTGCGTTCTTC. Translating gives CASSLGLSAFF. This chain links TRBV5-1 with TRBJ2-1; D is uncertain. This CDR3 has 11 residues. Germline V gene sequence: CDR1 SGHRS, CDR2 YFSETQ. Between the trimmed V and J ends, which lost 0 bases and 15 bases, there was a span of 10 bases.

The genes are TRBV3-1 and TRBJ2-5; D remains ambiguous. CDR3 length equals 15 residues. Germline lookup yields CDR1 LGHDT and CDR2 YNNKEL (reference sequence). With 0 bases removed from V and 2 bases from J, the gap between germline ends came to 10 bases. CDR3 sequence: CASSQETLSQETQYF. The CDR3 DNA is TGTGCCAGCAGCCAAGAAACGCTTTCACAAGAGACCCAGTACTTC.

This clonotype was seen at least ten times. This may be a read error: a much more frequent sequence differs by one nucleotide. The CDR3 does not end in the conserved phenylalanine or tryptophan, so this is likely a read error. This rearrangement joins TRBV2 to TRBJ2-5, with D perhaps assigned TRBD1 or TRBD2 (6 bases each). Germline V lookup: CDR1 SNHLY, CDR2 FYNNEI. This CDR3 is built from 13 residues. V gave up 7 bases and J gave up 3 bases, with 12 bases separating them. CDR3 residues: CASIPGAKETQYV. CDR3 nucleotide sequence: TGTGCCAGCATACCGGGGGCGAAAGAGACCCAGTACGTC.